What follows are 15 T cell receptor beta chains derived from one specimen sequenced in a study of T cell responses to AZD1222 COVID-19 vaccine. Produced via immunoSEQ multiplex PCR; TCRdb's table is partial and in-frame only. The sample gives about 110,000 clones, about 87% of which show up once; about 4.6% is in the top ten. The material sequenced was peripheral blood, taken 28 days after the second AZD1222 dose. These receptors were collected from an adult who received the AZD1222 COVID-19 vaccine.

The J gene is TRBJ2-3, the V gene TRBV29-1; the D gene is possibly TRBD1 (6 bases). The CDR3 runs 14 residues. V dropped 3 bases and J dropped 0 bases, with 10 bases sitting between them. Germline assignment: CDR1 SQVTM and CDR2 ANQGSEA. Here the CDR3 DNA reads TGCAGCGTTGATACAGGGCCTAGCACAGATACGCAGTATTTT. This encodes CSVDTGPSTDTQYF.

The chain has TRBV14 and TRBJ1-5; D unresolved. With 0 bases removed from V and 2 bases from J, the gap between germline ends came to 11 bases. Germline CDR1 is SGHDN and CDR2 is FVKESK. The CDR3 has 16 amino acids. CDR3 DNA sequence: TGTGCCAGCAGCCAAGATAAGGTTACGGGCAATCAGCCCCAGCATTTT. Protein: CASSQDKVTGNQPQHF.

The chain couples TRBV2 to TRBJ1-1; weak D call: TRBD1 (5 bases). Germline CDR1 SNHLY, CDR2 FYNNEI. The CDR3 runs 12 residues. The V gene lost 8 bases and the J gene lost 7 bases, with 14 bases spanning the gap. The chain's CDR3 is CASLVRVVEAFF. Written as DNA, the CDR3 is TGTGCCAGCCTGGTCAGGGTGGTTGAAGCTTTCTTT.

The chain uses TRBV18 and TRBJ1-2; perhaps TRBD1 as D (6 bases). V lost 3 bases and J 3 bases, leaving 14 bases between the germline ends. The CDR3 covers 15 residues. The germline gives CDR1 KGHSH, CDR2 LQKENI. The CDR3 loop reads CASSPGGANDYGYTF. The CDR3 DNA reads as TGTGCCAGCTCACCCGGGGGGGCCAACGACTATGGCTACACCTTC.

This clone has more than one count but fewer than ten. The chain has TRBV7-9 and TRBJ2-1; 8 nucleotides match TRBD2. The ends lost 0 bases at V and 3 bases at J; junction bases unmatched: 7. The CDR3 contains 17 residues. In germline, CDR1 is SEHNR, CDR2 FQNEAQ (reference sequence). CDR3 in DNA: TGTGCCAGCAGCTTAGCTGGGGTAGCGGGGATCTACAATGAGCAGTTCTTC. Translating it yields CASSLAGVAGIYNEQFF.

The rearrangement links TRBV3-1 (or the pseudogene TRBV3-2) to TRBJ2-7; D may be TRBD2 (6 bases). Per the germline V gene, CDR1 is LGHDT and CDR2 is YNNKEL (reference sequence). The CDR3 consists of 15 residues. V was cut by 1 base and J by 3 bases, with 13 bases left in between. The CDR3, as DNA: TGTGCCAGCAGCCAAGCCCCCGGGGGTCACTACGAGCAGTACTTC. This gives the protein CASSQAPGGHYEQYF.

The CDR3, as DNA: TGCGCCAGCAGCGGACAGGGGGTCACCGGGGAGCTGTTTTTT. This sequence encodes CASSGQGVTGELFF. This sequence joins TRBV5-1 and TRBJ2-2, with 10 bases matching TRBD1. Trimming cost V 4 bases and J 4 bases; bases outside gene matches: 1. The length of the CDR3 is 14 residues. Germline lookup yields CDR1 SGHRS and CDR2 YFSETQ.

V usage is TRBV2 and J usage is TRBJ1-5, with D perhaps matching TRBD1 (5 bases). The germline V gene has CDR1 SNHLY and CDR2 FYNNEI. The ends were cut back, 2 bases at V and 5 bases at J, with 16 bases in the middle. The CDR3 sequence is 16 residues long. The CDR3 is CASSERQGISDQPQHF. The CDR3, as DNA: TGTGCCAGCAGTGAACGGCAGGGTATAAGCGATCAGCCCCAGCATTTT.

Here the CDR3 DNA reads TGTGCCAGCAGCAGCGGGGGGACTCAAGAGACCCAGTACTTC. Its protein is CASSSGGTQETQYF. V usage is TRBV6-6 and J usage is TRBJ2-5; TRBD2 matches 9 bases. CDR1 is MNHNY, CDR2 SVGAGI, per germline (reference sequence). Losses at the gene ends were 6 bases for V and 2 bases for J; bases not matched to a gene: 4. The length of the CDR3 is 14 residues.

V and J are TRBV23-1 and TRBJ1-3; D may be TRBD1 (5 bases). TRBV23-1 is filed as an ORF, its function uncertain. The CDR3 contains 16 residues. V shed 4 bases and J shed 5 bases, with 18 bases lying between them. The CDR3 reads CASSRQGLCMRNTIYF. The CDR3 region has the DNA TGCGCCAGCAGTCGGCAGGGCTTGTGTATGCGAAACACCATATATTTT.

V and J are TRBV7-2 and TRBJ2-1, with TRBD1 identical over 10 bases. Looked up from germline, CDR1 is SGHTA and CDR2 is FQGNSA. This CDR3 is 15 amino acids long. V lost 5 bases and J lost 5; bases outside the gene matches: 6. The CDR3 loop reads CASSLGQGTNNEQFF. CDR3 coding DNA: TGTGCCAGCAGCCTGGGACAGGGGACCAACAATGAGCAGTTCTTC.

The J gene is TRBJ1-2, the V gene TRBV19; 7 bases are shared with TRBD1. J gave up 2 bases and V 7 bases, and 10 bases lay outside the gene matches. The CDR3 consists of 15 residues. Germline V gene data show CDR1 as LNHDA and CDR2 as SQIVND (reference sequence). CDR3 nucleotide sequence: TGTGCCAGTACCGAAAGGACAGGTTCCAACTATGGCTACACCTTC. Its translation: CASTERTGSNYGYTF.

The chain recombines TRBV10-3 with TRBJ2-7; D assignment may be TRBD1 or TRBD2 (5 bases each). Trimming shortened V by 3 bases and J by 1 base, and 13 bases separated the two germline ends. CDR1 and CDR2 from the germline V gene are ENHRY and SYGVKD. The CDR3 loop spans 15 amino acids. The CDR3 loop reads CAISDLGVGSYEQYF. DNA of the CDR3: TGTGCCATCAGTGATTTGGGGGTAGGGTCCTACGAGCAGTACTTC.

The chain carries TRBV7-2 and TRBJ1-1, with no clear D. The CDR3 contains 14 residues. The germline CDR1 and CDR2 sequences are SGHTA and FQGNSA. V gave up 1 base and J gave up 9 bases, with 15 bases separating them. The CDR3 bases are TGTGCCAGCAGCTTAGGTGGCCGGGGAGTTAAAGCTTTCTTT. Translated: CASSLGGRGVKAFF.

J is TRBJ2-5 and V is TRBV14; tentative D call: TRBD2 (6 bases). The CDR3 has 16 amino acids. CDR1 is SGHDN, CDR2 FVKESK, per germline. V was trimmed by 5 bases and J by 5 bases, leaving 21 bases between them. CDR3 residues: CASSSFGSPMGETQYF. As DNA, the CDR3 is TGTGCCAGCAGCTCTTTCGGGAGCCCTATGGGGGAGACCCAGTACTTC.